The rows below give T cell receptor beta chains drawn from one sample of a study of blood T cell repertoires in COVID-19. Profiling relied on immunoSEQ multiplex PCR, and the TCRdb table lists in-frame clones only, not all of them. The sample lists about 51,000 clones; roughly 90% were seen once. Sequenced material: peripheral blood. These receptors were taken from a man aged 50 to 59 with acute or convalescent COVID-19. CDR3s include the opening cysteine and the closing phenylalanine or tryptophan. The order of the fields is J gene, clone size, D gene, V gene, CDR3 DNA, CDR3 protein. A D gene is named only where the DNA matches it firmly. The size field is filled for only some rows; it gives once, few, many or a size class.

TRBJ1-1 | NA | TRBD1 | TRBV5-1 | TGCGCCAGCAGATATACAGGGGGCGGAGGGGAAGCTTTCTTT | CASRYTGGGGEAFF
TRBJ1-2 | NA | NA | TRBV14 | TGTGCCAGCAGCCAAGAACCGGAGGATGGCTACACCTTC | CASSQEPEDGYTF
TRBJ2-4 | NA | NA | TRBV3-1/TRBV3-2 | TGTGCCAGCAGCCAAGCACTGAGCACGCCTCAGTACTTC | CASSQALSTPQYF
TRBJ2-3 | NA | TRBD1 | TRBV6-4 | TGTGCCACCGGGACAGGAACCACAGATACGCAGTATTTT | CATGTGTTDTQYF
TRBJ2-1 | NA | TRBD2 | TRBV5-1 | TGCGCCAGCAGCTACGGACTAGCGGGGGAGAATGAGCAGTTCTTC | CASSYGLAGENEQFF
TRBJ1-4 | NA | NA | TRBV6-6 | TGTGCCAGCAGGGACATAGCAACTAATGAAAAACTGTTTTTT | CASRDIATNEKLFF
TRBJ2-1 | NA | TRBD1 | TRBV24-1 | TGTGCCACCAGTGATGGGGGACAGGAGGGAGGTGAGCAGTTCTTC | CATSDGGQEGGEQFF
TRBJ1-2 | NA | TRBD1 | TRBV5-1 | TGCGCCAGCAGCTTAAGTACAGGGGTCGCGGGCTACACCTTC | CASSLSTGVAGYTF
TRBJ2-5 | NA | NA | TRBV24-1 | TGTGCCACCAGTGATGCGCAGGGATATGGCGGGACCCAGTACTTC | CATSDAQGYGGTQYF
TRBJ1-5 | NA | TRBD1 | TRBV19 | TGTGCCAGTAGTACGCCCCGGGACAGGGAAGTGAATCGCAATCAGCCCCAGCATTTT | CASSTPRDREVNRNQPQHF
TRBJ1-2 | NA | NA | TRBV24-1 | TGTGCCACTTCAGGACAGACTTTCAGTGGCTACACCTTC | CATSGQTFSGYTF
TRBJ2-1 | NA | NA | TRBV11-2 | TGTGCCAGCAGCTCCCGGGGGGCCGGGAATGAGCAGTTCTTC | CASSSRGAGNEQFF
TRBJ2-5 | NA | NA | TRBV7-9 | TGTGCCAGCAGCTTAACAGGGTCCCCAGAGACCCAGTACTTC | CASSLTGSPETQYF
TRBJ1-3 | NA | NA | TRBV27 | TGTGCCAGCAGTTTACGCGGTTATCCGGACACCATATATTTT | CASSLRGYPDTIYF
TRBJ1-2 | NA | TRBD1 | TRBV6-2/TRBV6-3 | TGTGCCAGCAGTGGGGGACAGTTTTATGGCTACACCTTC | CASSGGQFYGYTF
TRBJ1-1 | NA | NA | TRBV18 | TGTGCCAGCTACCCGTTGGGAGGGAACACTGAAGCTTTCTTT | CASYPLGGNTEAFF
TRBJ2-4 | NA | TRBD2 | TRBV5-1 | TGCGCCAGCAGCTTCCCCGGGAGGAACATTCAGTACTTC | CASSFPGRNIQYF
TRBJ1-5 | NA | NA | TRBV2 | TGTGCCAGCAGTGAGGATTGGGGGCAGGGGCAGCCCCAGCATTTT | CASSEDWGQGQPQHF
TRBJ2-6 | NA | NA | TRBV4-1 | TGCGCCAGCAGCCAAGACACAGGTGATGTCTCTGGGGCCAACGTCCTGACTTTC | CASSQDTGDVSGANVLTF
TRBJ2-2 | NA | NA | TRBV11-2 | TGTGCCAGCAGCTTACGGGATACCGGGGAGCTGTTTTTT | CASSLRDTGELFF
TRBJ2-1 | NA | NA | TRBV3-1/TRBV3-2 | TGTGCCAGCAGCCAAGATTTGGCGGTATACAATGAGCAGTTCTTC | CASSQDLAVYNEQFF
TRBJ1-2 | NA | NA | TRBV10-2 | TGCGCCAGCAGTGAATCAGTTCGACAGGACCGCGGCTACACCTTC | CASSESVRQDRGYTF
TRBJ2-1 | NA | TRBD2 | TRBV6-5 | TGTGCCAGCAGCACCCGCGGGGGGAGGGATGAGCAGTTCTTC | CASSTRGGRDEQFF
TRBJ2-1 | NA | NA | TRBV7-6 | TGTGCCAGCAGCTCACTCTATGACAATGAGCAGTTCTTC | CASSSLYDNEQFF
TRBJ2-2 | NA | NA | TRBV7-7 | TGTGCCAGCAGCTTAGGGGGCCCGAACACCGGGGAGCTGTTTTTT | CASSLGGPNTGELFF
TRBJ2-6 | once | NA | TRBV21-1 | TGTGCCAGCAGCAAAGGGGAAACGATAGGGGGTCGGAACTCTGGGGCCAACGTCCTGACTTTC | CASSKGETIGGRNSGANVLTF
TRBJ2-1 | NA | NA | TRBV24-1 | TGTGCCACCAGTGATTCGACTACTGAGCAGTTCTTC | CATSDSTTEQFF
TRBJ1-1 | NA | NA | TRBV7-8 | TGTGCCAGCAGCTTAACTCCCGGGATCATTCGGAACACTGAAGCTTTCTTT | CASSLTPGIIRNTEAFF
TRBJ1-2 | NA | NA | TRBV24-1 | TGTGCCACCAGTCCCCCCCCCGGTCAGGATGGCTACACCTTC | CATSPPPGQDGYTF
TRBJ2-2 | NA | NA | TRBV4-2 | TGTGCCAGCAGCAAAGGGGCTGGGCTCGAGGGTTTTTCCGGGGAGCTGTTTTTT | CASSKGAGLEGFSGELFF
TRBJ2-7 | NA | TRBD1 | TRBV5-1 | TGCGCCAGCAGCTTGTGGGACAGGGGTGAGGAGCAGTACTTC | CASSLWDRGEEQYF
TRBJ1-3 | NA | NA | TRBV19 | TGTGCCAGTATCTTTAATCCCGGACTCGCCAAGAGCACCATATATTTT | CASIFNPGLAKSTIYF
TRBJ2-3 | NA | NA | TRBV4-2 | TGTGCCAGCAGCTCGGGACAAAGCACAGATACGCAGTATTTT | CASSSGQSTDTQYF
TRBJ2-7 | NA | NA | TRBV3-1/TRBV3-2 | TGTGCCAGCAGCCAAGATACACAGAGATTATACGAGCAGTACTTC | CASSQDTQRLYEQYF
TRBJ1-4 | NA | NA | TRBV12-3/TRBV12-4 | TGTGCCAGCAGTTTCAGCGCGGGACCACTGTTTTTT | CASSFSAGPLFF